The rows below give T cell receptor beta chains drawn from one sample of a study of blood T cell repertoires in COVID-19. Measured with immunoSEQ multiplex PCR; TCRdb has only the in-frame clones, and not every one. This sample has about 440,000 clones, with more than 70% found just once. Sample: peripheral blood. All receptors derive from a woman aged 45-65 years with COVID-19, enrolled during active disease. Both conserved end residues are part of each CDR3. The order of the fields is CDR3 DNA, CDR3 protein, clone size, J gene, V gene, D gene. D genes are given only for firm matches. Rows give clone size only sometimes, using once, few, many, or a class for an expanded clone.

TGCGCCAGCAGTCGACAGGGAGAGAATTCACCCCTCCACTTT	CASSRQGENSPLHF	-	TRBJ1-6	TRBV10-1	TRBD1
TGTGCTAGTGGTTTCTATCAGGGGGGCACTGAAGCTTTCTTT	CASGFYQGGTEAFF	-	TRBJ1-1	TRBV12-5	TRBD1
TGTGCCAGCAGTTTCCCCCCAGGGAGGGGAGACTACGAGCAGTACTTC	CASSFPPGRGDYEQYF	-	TRBJ2-7	TRBV28	TRBD2
TGTGCCAGCAGCGTAGGGTGGGGAGGTAATTCACCCCTCCACTTT	CASSVGWGGNSPLHF	-	TRBJ1-6	TRBV9	-
TGTGCCAGCCCCTCTACGGACAGGTTGAACACTGAAGCTTTCTTT	CASPSTDRLNTEAFF	-	TRBJ1-1	TRBV6-5	TRBD1
TGTGCCAGCAGCCCGGGACTAGCGGGGGAAGAGCAGTACTTC	CASSPGLAGEEQYF	-	TRBJ2-7	TRBV6-5	TRBD2
TGTGCCAGCAGCCTAAGGACCGGGGCTGGAAACACCATATATTTT	CASSLRTGAGNTIYF	-	TRBJ1-3	TRBV3-1/TRBV3-2	-
TGTGCCAGCAGCCAAGGGGAGGCCGGAGGGGGCTACACCTTC	CASSQGEAGGGYTF	once	TRBJ1-2	TRBV3-1/TRBV3-2	-
TGTGCCTGGAGTGACAGCCCGAATGAAAAACTGTTTTTT	CAWSDSPNEKLFF	-	TRBJ1-4	TRBV30	-
TGTGCCAGCAGTCAGACCATAGGGGCACTCGGCTATGGCTACACCTTC	CASSQTIGALGYGYTF	once	TRBJ1-2	TRBV6-2/TRBV6-3	-
TGTGCCAGCAGTTACTTTTTAGGGGCGAACACTGAAGCTTTCTTT	CASSYFLGANTEAFF	once	TRBJ1-1	TRBV6-2/TRBV6-3	-
TGCGCCAGCAGCCAAGCGGGACTTTTGAGCGATGGCTACACCTTC	CASSQAGLLSDGYTF	-	TRBJ1-2	TRBV4-1	-
TGTGCCAGCAGCTTCGGTCGGAGCTACGAGCAGTACTTC	CASSFGRSYEQYF	-	TRBJ2-7	TRBV7-3	-
TGTGCCAGCAGCCGTGACTCATATAATTCACCCCTCCACTTT	CASSRDSYNSPLHF	-	TRBJ1-6	TRBV7-9	-
TGCGCCAGTCGGGTGCGTGAAGGTGAAAAACTGTTTTTT	CASRVREGEKLFF	many	TRBJ1-4	TRBV5-1	-
TGTGCCAGCAGCCGTAGGGGGGGGTCCAGGACACTACAAGAGACCCAGTACTTC	CASSRRGGSRTLQETQYF	few	TRBJ2-5	TRBV11-2	-
TGTGCCAGCAGTTTCGGGGTCTCAACCGGGGAGCTGTTTTTT	CASSFGVSTGELFF	-	TRBJ2-2	TRBV27	-
TGCGCCAGCAGCTTGATCAGGGCGGACACTGAAGCTTTCTTT	CASSLIRADTEAFF	-	TRBJ1-1	TRBV5-1	-
TGCGCCAGCAGCTTACCTACGGGGGAAAGCACAGATACGCAGTATTTT	CASSLPTGESTDTQYF	-	TRBJ2-3	TRBV5-1	-
TGTGCCACCCGAGGAGGGGGCGCCTCTAATGAGCAGTTCTTC	CATRGGGASNEQFF	-	TRBJ2-1	TRBV27	-
TGTGCCAGCCGTCGGCAGGACTTTGCCGGGAGCTACACCTTC	CASRRQDFAGSYTF	-	TRBJ1-2	TRBV19	-
TGTGCCAGCTCACGACGGGACAGGGAAAATCAGCCCCAGCATTTT	CASSRRDRENQPQHF	-	TRBJ1-5	TRBV18	TRBD1
TGTGCCAGCAGCGTAGCGTGGGGGGGCCAAGATACGCAGTATTTT	CASSVAWGGQDTQYF	-	TRBJ2-3	TRBV9	-
TGTGCCAGCAGCCCTACTGCTAGCGGGGGGAGCCCCTACGAGCAGTACTTC	CASSPTASGGSPYEQYF	-	TRBJ2-7	TRBV3-1/TRBV3-2	TRBD2
TGTGCCAGCAGCCAAGATACGACTAGCGGGGGGATTACGCAGTATTTT	CASSQDTTSGGITQYF	-	TRBJ2-3	TRBV3-1/TRBV3-2	TRBD2
TGTGCCAGTAGTGCGGGGACAGGAGCTTATGGCTACACCTTC	CASSAGTGAYGYTF	-	TRBJ1-2	TRBV19	TRBD1
TGTGCCAGCGAACAGGGGGCATACACTGAAGCTTTCTTT	CASEQGAYTEAFF	-	TRBJ1-1	TRBV12-3/TRBV12-4	TRBD1
TGTGCCAGCAGCTGGGACAGGGGCGAGCAGTTCTTC	CASSWDRGEQFF	few	TRBJ2-1	TRBV11-2	TRBD1
TGTGCCAGCATCCCTACCGGGACTAAATACGAGCAGTACTTC	CASIPTGTKYEQYF	-	TRBJ2-7	TRBV2	TRBD2
TGTGCCAGCAGTTCTTGGATCAGCGGGGCCCTTGAAGCTTTCTTT	CASSSWISGALEAFF	-	TRBJ1-1	TRBV27	-
TGTGCCAGAAGCTTATCCGGGGTAAGCACTGAAGCTTTCTTT	CARSLSGVSTEAFF	-	TRBJ1-1	TRBV5-3	-
TGTGCCAGCAGCCCGGGACAGAGCTATGGCTACACCTTC	CASSPGQSYGYTF	-	TRBJ1-2	TRBV6-5	TRBD1
TGTGCCACCAGTGATTTTGTGCAGGCCCAAGAGACCCAGTACTTC	CATSDFVQAQETQYF	-	TRBJ2-5	TRBV24-1	-
TGTGCCTGGGGGGTGGGGGACATGTCCTACGAGCAGTACTTC	CAWGVGDMSYEQYF	-	TRBJ2-7	TRBV30	-
TGTGCCAGCAGTTACCTCCCGCCAGGACTAGCGGGGGGGAAGGAGCAGTTCTTC	CASSYLPPGLAGGKEQFF	-	TRBJ2-1	TRBV6-2/TRBV6-3	TRBD2
TGTGCCAGCAGCTTAGATGTGTCAGCTCTGAACGCGGCGCAGTATTTT	CASSLDVSALNAAQYF	-	TRBJ2-3	TRBV11-2	-
TGTGCCAGCAGTTACGAGCGACCCGGGGAGCTGTTTTTT	CASSYERPGELFF	-	TRBJ2-2	TRBV6-5	-
TGTGCCAGCTCGACCAAGGTAGTTTCAGGGGCACTTAATTCACCCCTCCACTTT	CASSTKVVSGALNSPLHF	-	TRBJ1-6	TRBV18	-
TGTGCCAGCAGCCTCGCTCAGGGGGCTGAAGCTTTCTTT	CASSLAQGAEAFF	-	TRBJ1-1	TRBV6-5	TRBD1
TGTGCCAGCAGCCAAGGCCCGGGAGGAAGCTATGGCTACACCTTC	CASSQGPGGSYGYTF	-	TRBJ1-2	TRBV3-1/TRBV3-2	-
TGTGCCAGCAGCTTAAGCACAGCCTTCAATCAGCCCCAGCATTTT	CASSLSTAFNQPQHF	few	TRBJ1-5	TRBV7-6	-
TGTGCCACCAGTGATTTTCGACTAGCGGGGGGGCTAAACATTCAGTACTTC	CATSDFRLAGGLNIQYF	once	TRBJ2-4	TRBV24-1	TRBD2
TGTGCCAGCAGTTCGGGGGGCACAGATACGCAGTATTTT	CASSSGGTDTQYF	-	TRBJ2-3	TRBV3-1/TRBV3-2	-
TGTGCCAGCAGCTTAGATGTCGGTCGAATCTCTGGGGCCAACGTCCTGACTTTC	CASSLDVGRISGANVLTF	-	TRBJ2-6	TRBV11-2	-
TGCGCCAGCGGAGCCGCAGGGGGCGCGACTGAAGCTTTCTTT	CASGAAGGATEAFF	-	TRBJ1-1	TRBV10-2	TRBD1
TGTGCCAGCAGTAAAGCCTCGGAGACCCAGTACTTC	CASSKASETQYF	-	TRBJ2-5	TRBV11-3	-
TGTGCCAGTAGTATAGCCGTCGGACAGGGCAATCAGCCCCAGCATTTT	CASSIAVGQGNQPQHF	-	TRBJ1-5	TRBV19	TRBD1
TGTGCCAGCAGCCCAAGGATGGGCCCTCTGAAGAATGAGCAGTTCTTC	CASSPRMGPLKNEQFF	-	TRBJ2-1	TRBV11-2	-
TGTGCCCATAATTTAGCTGGCACTGAAGCTTTCTTT	CAHNLAGTEAFF	-	TRBJ1-1	TRBV30	-
TGCGCCAGCAGTGAGTCCGGGTCAGCGCGTGAAGCTTTCTTT	CASSESGSAREAFF	few	TRBJ1-1	TRBV10-1	-
TGTGCCAGCAGCCCCGAGGGGAGGTCTGGAAACACCATATATTTT	CASSPEGRSGNTIYF	-	TRBJ1-3	TRBV6-6	-
TGTGCCATCAGACGGGGTATAGATACGCAGTATTTT	CAIRRGIDTQYF	-	TRBJ2-3	TRBV2	-
TGTGCCAGCAGCTTGGGACAGGGGGCCTATCAGCCCCAGCATTTT	CASSLGQGAYQPQHF	-	TRBJ1-5	TRBV5-5	TRBD1
TGTGCCAGCACCCCGACCGGACTGTATTCACCCCTCCACTTT	CASTPTGLYSPLHF	-	TRBJ1-6	TRBV6-5	-
TGTGCCAGCTCACCAGAACAGGGTAAGGAGCCCCAGCATTTT	CASSPEQGKEPQHF	-	TRBJ1-5	TRBV18	-
TGTGCCAGCCACGGACAGGGAAGGGACACCATATATTTT	CASHGQGRDTIYF	-	TRBJ1-3	TRBV2	TRBD1
TGTGCCAGCGCAGAATTCGGACAGGGGCCTGAAGCTTTCTTT	CASAEFGQGPEAFF	-	TRBJ1-1	TRBV5-8	TRBD1
TGTGCCAGCAGCCCTCGATGGGGGCGGAACACTGAAGCTTTCTTT	CASSPRWGRNTEAFF	-	TRBJ1-1	TRBV3-1/TRBV3-2	-
TGCGCCAGCAGCTTGCCTTATGATGAGCAGTTCTTC	CASSLPYDEQFF	-	TRBJ2-1	TRBV5-1	-
TGTGCCAGCAGCCCTCGGACGGGAGGGTCCGGGGAGCTGTTTTTT	CASSPRTGGSGELFF	-	TRBJ2-2	TRBV3-1/TRBV3-2	TRBD2